This TCR beta chain is drawn from a study of OX40 agonist ivuxolimab in advanced cancers. Broadly, across the study: Ivuxolimab, which targeted the costimulatory receptor OX40 (CD134), was an agonistic, fully human IgG2 monoclonal antibody. Intravenous ivuxolimab was administered to patients every 2 weeks at six dose levels: 0.01, 0.1, 0.3, 1.5, 3 and 10 mg/kg. Of the 50 to 55 patients in dose escalation, about 20 had hepatocellular carcinoma, some 15 had melanoma, 9 had renal cell carcinoma and 9 had head and neck cancer. In the dose-escalation cohort, roughly 82% of patients were male, and the mean age was approximately 60 years with a range of roughly 20 to 85. Prior anti-PD-1, anti-PD-L1 or anti-CTLA-4 therapy was permitted, and checkpoint inhibitors had been received by around 39% of dose-escalation patients. Partial responses occurred in three dose-escalation patients: two with cutaneous melanoma and one with hepatocellular carcinoma. The point of sequencing TCRbeta in the periphery was to test whether ivuxolimab changed TCR sequence diversity and drove clonal T-cell expansion. The paper describes the monotherapy dose-escalation part (N ≈ 52 patients) of the phase I trial of ivuxolimab.

V is cut by 6 bases and J by 7 bases, and the space between the germline ends is 21 bases. Taken from cysteine to phenylalanine, the CDR3 has 15 residues. Only the CDR3 region is kept as DNA, spanning 45 bases read in frame from base 1. Based on the germline V gene, the CDR1 and CDR2 sequences are SGHRS and YFSETQ. The paper as a whole reports these results and caveats: The antigen specificity of the clonally expanded peripheral T cells was not determined. Low levels of normalized T-cell clonal expansion were also seen in some patients who did not respond. In the 0.1-3.0 mg/kg groups, partial responders had among the lowest normalized peripheral clonal expansion, particularly in CD8+ T cells. After ivuxolimab, expanded clones were on average more numerous among CD8+ T cells than among CD4+ T cells. Clonal expansion of both CD4+ and CD8+ blood T cells was observed from baseline to week 6 at doses 0.1 to 3.0 mg/kg.

Patients with autoimmune disease history or receiving systemic immunosuppression were excluded from the trial. In every dose cohort, peripheral blood was drawn for TCR sequencing at baseline, cycle 4 day 1, and cycle 7 day 1. The samples were drawn from a first-in-human, open-label, multicenter phase I dose-escalation trial of ivuxolimab. Adults with locally advanced or metastatic melanoma, renal cell carcinoma, hepatocellular carcinoma or head and neck squamous cell carcinoma were enrolled in the trial. Before TCR sequencing, CD4+ T cells and CD8+ T cells were sorted from peripheral blood as separate populations. A remark on this clone: Which antigen it targets is not known. No quality values exist for individual bases; no much larger clone is one base distant.

Genomic DNA was extracted from sorted cells for sequencing of the TCRbeta CDR3 region. The immunoSEQ Assay was used for sequencing of TCRbeta CDR3 regions. The source is immuneACCESS, and TCRdb retained only in-frame sequences with V and J called. Part of the clones is not carried over; for the studies checked, unresolved V genes explain less than half of this, and the remainder is unexplained. The sample table records 99,000 or so clones; roughly 95% of these occur just once. The ten largest clones represent less than 0.2% of the sample. The sequence links TRBV5-1 to TRBJ2-3; the D gene is possibly TRBD1, with 7 bases matching. The TCR was taken from an adult with an advanced solid tumor such as melanoma, head and neck, liver or kidney cancer. The sample here was CD4+ or CD8+ T cells sorted from blood, taken in a trial of the OX40 agonist ivuxolimab. The DNA is TGCGCCAGCACCCCCTTGAGACAGGGCGGGAATACGCAGTATTTT. It translates as CASTPLRQGGNTQYF.